A single T cell receptor beta chain is shown here with its context. These data are taken from a study of control samples from healthy donors and cancer patients. Assay used: immunoSEQ multiplex PCR; TCRdb lists only in-frame clones, some missing. Of some 160,000 clones listed, about 89% are singletons. This CDR3 spans 14 amino acids. From germline, CDR1 is SGHNT and CDR2 YYREEE (reference sequence). V lost 7 bases and J 4 bases, leaving 17 bases between the germline ends. The TCR was taken from a man in his thirties or forties in good health. Sequencing was done on a sample of blood. The chain recombines TRBV5-4 with TRBJ1-1, with D possibly matching TRBD1 (6 bases). The CDR3 region has the DNA TGTGCCAGCTCCTTGGGAGGGGGGGCCACTGAAGCTTTCTTT. It is translated as CASSLGGGATEAFF.